One sample yielded the 5 T cell receptor beta chains listed below, sequenced in a study of blood T cell repertoires in COVID-19. Only in-frame clones appear in the TCRdb table, and some are missing; sequencing was by immunoSEQ multiplex PCR. Among tens of thousands of clones listed, 80% were seen once. Sequenced sample: peripheral blood. Source of these receptors: a woman aged 80 or older with acute or convalescent COVID-19.

The rearrangement joins TRBV2 to TRBJ2-5; 9 nucleotides agree with TRBD1. From germline, CDR1 is SNHLY and CDR2 FYNNEI. Trimming removed 5 bases from V and 3 bases from J; junction bases left unmatched: 1. The CDR3 has 13 residues. The CDR3 coding sequence is TGTGCCAGCAGTAGGGACAGGGAAGAGACCCAGTACTTC. Its protein product is CASSRDREETQYF. The full variable domain, in which reference TRBV2 and TRBJ2-5 provide the parts outside the CDR3, is EPEVTQTPSHQVTQMGQEVILRCVPISNHLYFYWYRQILGQKVEFLVSFYNNEISEKSEIFDDQFSVERPDGSNFTLKIRSTKLEDSAMYFCASSRDREETQYFGPGTRLLVL.

This clone was seen a few times. The chain joins TRBV19 to TRBJ2-1; unclear D gene. This CDR3 has 14 residues. V lost 2 bases and J 3 bases, leaving 8 bases between the germline ends. Germline V gene sequence: CDR1 LNHDA, CDR2 SQIVND (reference sequence). CDR3 coding DNA: TGTGCCAGTAGTATACGCTCAGTCTACAATGAGCAGTTCTTC. Translating gives CASSIRSVYNEQFF.

The count of this clone is one. The CDR3 nucleotides are TGTGCCAGTATGAATAGCGGGAGTCCGTATGAGCAGTTCTTC. Its translation: CASMNSGSPYEQFF. The chain joins TRBV19 to TRBJ2-1, with TRBD2 identical over 9 bases. Looked up from germline, CDR1 is LNHDA and CDR2 is SQIVND (reference sequence). The CDR3 contains 14 residues. Trimming cost V 7 bases and J 8 bases; bases outside gene matches: 9.

The genes are TRBV5-1 and TRBJ2-2; D might be TRBD1 (6 bases). Germline V gene data show CDR1 as SGHRS and CDR2 as YFSETQ. Trimming pared 5 bases from V and 1 base from J, leaving 21 bases between. The CDR3 is 18 amino acids. The CDR3 sequence: CASRFNVGQRLNTGELFF. In nucleotides, the CDR3 is TGCGCCAGCAGATTTAACGTTGGACAGCGGCTGAACACCGGGGAGCTGTTTTTT.

This clone turned up a few times. The chain carries TRBV7-2 and TRBJ1-5; D gene ambiguous. Germline CDR1 reads SGHTA; CDR2 reads FQGNSA. CDR3 size: 14 residues. Trimming removed 4 bases from V and 2 bases from J, with 9 bases in between. The CDR3 nucleotides read TGTGCCAGCAGCTCTCAGGTCCGCAATCAGCCCCAGCATTTT. It is translated as CASSSQVRNQPQHF. The entire variable domain, with the rest obtained from reference TRBV7-2 and TRBJ1-5, is as follows: GAGVSQSPSNKVTEKGKDVELRCDPISGHTALYWYRQSLGQGLEFLIYFQGNSAPDKSGLPSDRFSAERTGGSVSTLTIQRTQQEDSAVYLCASSSQVRNQPQHFGDGTRLSIL.